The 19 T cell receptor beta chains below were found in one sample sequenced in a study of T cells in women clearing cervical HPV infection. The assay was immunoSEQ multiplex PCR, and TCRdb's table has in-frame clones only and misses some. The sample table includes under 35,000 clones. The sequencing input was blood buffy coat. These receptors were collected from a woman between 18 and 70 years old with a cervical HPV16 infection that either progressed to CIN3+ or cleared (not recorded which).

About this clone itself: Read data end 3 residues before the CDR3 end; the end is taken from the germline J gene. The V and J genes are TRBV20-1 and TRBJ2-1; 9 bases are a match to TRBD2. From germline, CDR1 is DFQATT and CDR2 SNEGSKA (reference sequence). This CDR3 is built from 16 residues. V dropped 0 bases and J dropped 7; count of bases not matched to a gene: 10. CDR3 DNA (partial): TGCAGTGCTAGAGATCCGAAGCGGGGGGTCGGGAATGAG. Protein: CSARDPKRGVGNE. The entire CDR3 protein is CSARDPKRGVGNEQFF.

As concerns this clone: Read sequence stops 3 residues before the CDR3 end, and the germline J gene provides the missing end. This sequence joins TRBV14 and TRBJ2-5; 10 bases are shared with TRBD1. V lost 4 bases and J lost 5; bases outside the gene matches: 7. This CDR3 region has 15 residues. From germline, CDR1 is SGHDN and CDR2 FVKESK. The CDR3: CASSPRTGGRETQYF. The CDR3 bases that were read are TGTGCCAGCAGCCCCCGGACAGGGGGAAGGGAGACC.

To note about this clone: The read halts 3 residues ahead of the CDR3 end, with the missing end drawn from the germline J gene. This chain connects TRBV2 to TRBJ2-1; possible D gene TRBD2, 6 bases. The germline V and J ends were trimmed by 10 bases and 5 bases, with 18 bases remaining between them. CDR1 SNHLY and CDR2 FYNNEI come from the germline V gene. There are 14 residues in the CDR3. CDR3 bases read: TGTGCCACGTTAGCGGCTTGGGGCGACAATGAG. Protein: CATLAAWGDNE. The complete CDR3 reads CATLAAWGDNEQFF.

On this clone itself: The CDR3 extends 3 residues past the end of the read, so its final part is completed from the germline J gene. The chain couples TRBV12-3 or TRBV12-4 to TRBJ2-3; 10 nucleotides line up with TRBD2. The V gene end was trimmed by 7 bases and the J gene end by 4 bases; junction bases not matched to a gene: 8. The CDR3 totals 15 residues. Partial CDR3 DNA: TGTGCCAGCAAGAGAGCGGGGGGGCTGGCAGATACG. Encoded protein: CASKRAGGLADT. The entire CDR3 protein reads CASKRAGGLADTQYF.

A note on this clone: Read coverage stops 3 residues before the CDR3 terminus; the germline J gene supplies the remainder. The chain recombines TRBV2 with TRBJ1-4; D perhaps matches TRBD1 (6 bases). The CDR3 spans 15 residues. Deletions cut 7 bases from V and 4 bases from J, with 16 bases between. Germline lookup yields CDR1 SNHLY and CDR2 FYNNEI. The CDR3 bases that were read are TGTGCCAGCAAAGGCTTATGGACAGTTAATGAAAAA. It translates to CASKGLWTVNEK. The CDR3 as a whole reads CASKGLWTVNEKLFF.

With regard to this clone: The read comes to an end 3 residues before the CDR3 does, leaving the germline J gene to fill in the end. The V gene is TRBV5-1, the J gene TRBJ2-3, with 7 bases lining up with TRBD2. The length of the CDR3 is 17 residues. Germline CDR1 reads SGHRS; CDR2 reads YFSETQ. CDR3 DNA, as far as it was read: TGCGCCAGCAGCCGTACTGAATCAGCGGGGCCCCAAGAGACG. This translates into CASSRTESAGPQET. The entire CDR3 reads CASSRTESAGPQETQYF.

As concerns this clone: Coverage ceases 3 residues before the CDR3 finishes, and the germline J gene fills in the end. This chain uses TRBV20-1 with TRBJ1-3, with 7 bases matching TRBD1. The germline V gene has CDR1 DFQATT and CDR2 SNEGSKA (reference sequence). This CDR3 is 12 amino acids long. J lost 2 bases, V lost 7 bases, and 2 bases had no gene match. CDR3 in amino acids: CSVGQAGNTIYF. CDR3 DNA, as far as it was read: TGCAGTGTTGGACAGGCTGGAAACACC.

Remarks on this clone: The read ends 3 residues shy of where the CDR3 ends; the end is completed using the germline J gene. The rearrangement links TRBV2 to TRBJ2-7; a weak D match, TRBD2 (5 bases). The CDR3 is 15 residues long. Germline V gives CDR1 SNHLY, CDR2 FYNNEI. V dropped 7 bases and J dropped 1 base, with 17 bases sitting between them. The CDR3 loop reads CASIEENRLSYEQYF. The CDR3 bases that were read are TGTGCCAGCATAGAAGAAAACAGACTATCCTACGAG.

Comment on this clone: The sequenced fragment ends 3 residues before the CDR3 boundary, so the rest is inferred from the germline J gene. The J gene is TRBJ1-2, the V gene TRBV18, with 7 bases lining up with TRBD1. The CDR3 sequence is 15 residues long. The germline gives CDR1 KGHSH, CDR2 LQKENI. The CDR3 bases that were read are TGTGCCAGCTCACCAGCACCGGGACAGTACAATGAC. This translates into CASSPAPGQYND. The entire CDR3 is CASSPAPGQYNDYTF.

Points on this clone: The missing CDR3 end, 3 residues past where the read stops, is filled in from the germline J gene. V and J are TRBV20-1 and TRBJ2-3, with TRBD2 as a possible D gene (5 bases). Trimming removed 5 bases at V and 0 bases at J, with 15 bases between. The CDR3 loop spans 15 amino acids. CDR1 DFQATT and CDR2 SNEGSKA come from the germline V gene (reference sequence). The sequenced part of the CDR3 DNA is TGCAGTGCTCCCCGGGGATTTACTAGCACAGATACG. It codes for CSAPRGFTSTDT. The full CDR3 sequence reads CSAPRGFTSTDTQYF.

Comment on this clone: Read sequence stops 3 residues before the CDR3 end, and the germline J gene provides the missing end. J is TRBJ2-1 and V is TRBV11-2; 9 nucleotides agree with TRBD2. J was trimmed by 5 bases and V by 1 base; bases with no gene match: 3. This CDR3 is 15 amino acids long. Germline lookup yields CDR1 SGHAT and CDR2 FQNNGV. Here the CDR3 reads CASSLGASGNNEQFF. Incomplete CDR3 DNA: TGTGCCAGCAGCTTAGGCGCTAGCGGGAACAATGAG.

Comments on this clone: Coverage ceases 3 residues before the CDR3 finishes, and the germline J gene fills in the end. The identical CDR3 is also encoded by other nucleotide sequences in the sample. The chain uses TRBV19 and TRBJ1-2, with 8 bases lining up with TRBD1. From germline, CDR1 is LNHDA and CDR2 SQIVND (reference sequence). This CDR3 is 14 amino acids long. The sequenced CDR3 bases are TGTGCCAGTAGTATAGGGAACGACAGGGGAGGT. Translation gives CASSIGNDRGG. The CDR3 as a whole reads CASSIGNDRGGYTF.

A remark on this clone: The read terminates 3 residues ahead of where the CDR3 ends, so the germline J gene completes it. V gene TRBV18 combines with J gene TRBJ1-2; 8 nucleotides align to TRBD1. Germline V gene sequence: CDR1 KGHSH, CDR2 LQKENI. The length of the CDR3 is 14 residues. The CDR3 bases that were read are TGTGCCAGCTCACCACGACAGGGGCACGGGATC. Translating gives CASSPRQGHGI. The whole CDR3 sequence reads CASSPRQGHGIYTF. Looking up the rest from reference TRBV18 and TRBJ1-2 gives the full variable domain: NAGVMQNPRHLVRRRGQEARLRCSPMKGHSHVYWYRQLPEEGLKFMVYLQKENIIDESGMPKERFSAEFPKEGPSILRIQQVVRGDSAAYFCASSPRQGHGIYTFGSGTRLTVV.

The DNA read from the CDR3 is TGCGCCAGCAGCTTGGGTAATAGCGGTAGCACAGATACG. Translating it yields CASSLGNSGSTDT. The whole CDR3 protein is CASSLGNSGSTDTQYF. The rearrangement links TRBV5-1 to TRBJ2-3, with D tentatively TRBD2 (6 bases). The read ends 3 residues shy of where the CDR3 ends; the end is completed using the germline J gene. The CDR3 has 16 amino acids. The V end was cut by 0 bases, the J end by 0 bases, with 11 bases between. CDR1 and CDR2 from the germline V gene are SGHRS and YFSETQ.

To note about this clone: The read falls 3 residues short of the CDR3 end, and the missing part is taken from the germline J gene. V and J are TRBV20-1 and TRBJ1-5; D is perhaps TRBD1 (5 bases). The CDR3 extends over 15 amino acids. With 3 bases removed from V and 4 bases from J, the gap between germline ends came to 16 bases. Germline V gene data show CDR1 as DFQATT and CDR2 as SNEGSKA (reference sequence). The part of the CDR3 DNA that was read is TGCAGTGCTAGCCTTCAGGGAGGTTGGAATCAGCCC. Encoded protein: CSASLQGGWNQP. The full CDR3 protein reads CSASLQGGWNQPQHF.

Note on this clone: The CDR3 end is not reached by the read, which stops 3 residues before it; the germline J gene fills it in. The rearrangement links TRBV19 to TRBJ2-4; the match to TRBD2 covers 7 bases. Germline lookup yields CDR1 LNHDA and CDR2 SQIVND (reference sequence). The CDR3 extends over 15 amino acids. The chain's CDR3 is CASSTTGGSNYGQYF. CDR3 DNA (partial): TGTGCCAGTAGTACCACGGGGGGATCTAACTATGGT.

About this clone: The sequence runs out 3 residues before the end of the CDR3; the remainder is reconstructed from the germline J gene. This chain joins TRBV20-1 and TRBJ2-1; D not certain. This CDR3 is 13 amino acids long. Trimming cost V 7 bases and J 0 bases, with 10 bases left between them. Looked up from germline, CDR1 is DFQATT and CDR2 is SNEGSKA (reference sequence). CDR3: CSGTPSSYNEQFF. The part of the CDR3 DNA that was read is TGCAGTGGAACTCCGAGCTCCTACAATGAG.

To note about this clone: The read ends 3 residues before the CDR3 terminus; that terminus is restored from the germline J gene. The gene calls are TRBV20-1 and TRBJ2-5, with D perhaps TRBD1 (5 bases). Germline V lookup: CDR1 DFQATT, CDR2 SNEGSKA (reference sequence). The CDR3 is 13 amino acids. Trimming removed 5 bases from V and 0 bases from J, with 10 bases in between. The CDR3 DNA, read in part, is TGCAGTGCTTACAGGCAGTACCAAGAGACC. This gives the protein CSAYRQYQET. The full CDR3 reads CSAYRQYQETQYF.

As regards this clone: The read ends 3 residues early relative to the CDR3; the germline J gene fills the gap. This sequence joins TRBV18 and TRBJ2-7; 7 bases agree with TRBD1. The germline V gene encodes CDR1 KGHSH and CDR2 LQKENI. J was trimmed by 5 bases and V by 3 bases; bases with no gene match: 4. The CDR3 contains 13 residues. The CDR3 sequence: CASSPRDRDEQYF. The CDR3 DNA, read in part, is TGTGCCAGCTCACCGAGAGACAGGGACGAG.